Listed here are 18 T cell receptor beta chains from one sample, sequenced in a study of T-cell memory formation after mild COVID-19. Using its own MiXCR run on the 5' RACE reads, TCRdb lists one record per CDR3 protein. The data hold 70,000 to 100,000 distinct CDR3 sequences, with approximately 16% observed a single time. The specimen sequenced was PBMCs or a T cell subset sorted from them (not recorded which). All receptors come from a man younger than 30 who had mild COVID-19 (a few samples of this study predate the infection). Cell type and time point are not known.

This clonotype was detected only a few times. The chain combines TRBV4-3 with TRBJ2-2, with a weak D call TRBD1 (6 bases). The V end lost 0 bases, the J end lost 5 bases, and 13 bases lay between the germline ends. CDR1 is LGHNA, CDR2 YSLEER, per germline. The CDR3 runs to 16 residues. CDR3 sequence: CASSQEWGPGTGELFF. Here the CDR3 DNA reads TGCGCCAGCAGCCAAGAATGGGGGCCCGGAACCGGGGAGCTGTTTTTT.

The chain is built from TRBV4-2 and TRBJ2-2; no clear D. CDR1 and CDR2 from the germline V gene are LGHNA and YNFKEQ. Trimming took 4 bases from V and 8 from J, leaving 14 bases between them. The CDR3 spans 14 residues. As DNA, the CDR3 is TGTGCCAGCAGCCCGAAATCAGTAATGGGGGAGCTGTTTTTT. Translated: CASSPKSVMGELFF.

This clonotype was counted at least ten times. This chain links TRBV7-9 with TRBJ2-1, with 10 bases matching TRBD2. The CDR3 sequence is 15 residues long. Looked up from germline, CDR1 is SEHNR and CDR2 is FQNEAQ (reference sequence). V lost 7 bases and J lost 5; bases outside the gene matches: 8. This CDR3 is CASTPPLAGNNEQFF. CDR3 nucleotide sequence: TGTGCCAGCACCCCCCCACTAGCGGGAAACAATGAGCAGTTCTTC. The full variable domain, its missing parts supplied by reference TRBV7-9 and TRBJ2-1, is DTGVSQNPRHKITKRGQNVTFRCDPISEHNRLYWYRQTLGQGPEFLTYFQNEAQLEKSRLLSDRFSAERPKGSFSTLEIQRTEQGDSAMYLCASTPPLAGNNEQFFGPGTRLTVL.

Ten or more counts support this clonotype. The chain has TRBV5-6 and TRBJ1-6; 8 bases line up with TRBD1. The CDR3 runs to 15 residues. J lost 10 bases, V lost 4 bases, and 10 bases had no gene match. CDR1 SGHDT and CDR2 YYEEEE come from the germline V gene. CDR3 sequence (DNA): TGTGCCAGCAGCCGGTACGGGACAGGCGAATCACCCCTCCACTTT. It encodes CASSRYGTGESPLHF.

This clonotype showed up many times. The gene calls are TRBV5-1 and TRBJ2-5; D may be TRBD2 (6 bases). CDR1 and CDR2 (germline): SGHRS, YFSETQ. The CDR3 consists of 17 residues. V was clipped by 0 bases and J by 0 bases, with 15 bases between them. CDR3 sequence: CASSLAGAGSHQETQYF. CDR3 nucleotide sequence: TGCGCCAGCAGCTTGGCCGGGGCGGGGAGCCACCAAGAGACCCAGTACTTC.

This clonotype was observed a few times. The chain joins TRBV19 to TRBJ2-3; D call uncertain. The CDR3 is made up of 14 amino acids. With 5 bases removed from V and 4 bases from J, the gap between germline ends came to 13 bases. In germline, CDR1 is LNHDA, CDR2 SQIVND (reference sequence). In DNA form, the CDR3 reads TGTGCCAGTAGTCCCTCCAACGGCGCAGATACGCAGTATTTT. Amino acids: CASSPSNGADTQYF. Combining the CDR3 with reference TRBV19 and TRBJ2-3 gives the whole variable domain DGGITQSPKYLFRKEGQNVTLSCEQNLNHDAMYWYRQDPGQGLRLIYYSQIVNDFQKGDIAEGYSVSREKKESFPLTVTSAQKNPTAFYLCASSPSNGADTQYFGPGTRLTVL.

The sample holds a few counts of this clonotype. This chain uses TRBV7-2 with TRBJ2-4; D is perhaps TRBD2 (6 bases). The CDR3 is made up of 15 amino acids. The V gene lost 5 bases and the J gene lost 8 bases, with 19 bases spanning the gap. Germline CDR1 reads SGHTA; CDR2 reads FQGNSA. The DNA for the CDR3 is TGTGCCAGCAGCCCGGGACTGACGTTGGGAGACATTCAGTACTTC. Its translation: CASSPGLTLGDIQYF.

Here the CDR3 reads CAIRDREGGTEAFF. The CDR3, as DNA: TGTGCCATCAGGGACAGGGAGGGGGGCACTGAAGCTTTCTTT. The chain employs TRBV10-3 and TRBJ1-1; 8 bases agree with TRBD1. The junction had 7 bases not matched to a gene; V was cut back by 6 bases and J by 4 bases. This CDR3 has 14 residues. Per germline, CDR1 ENHRY and CDR2 SYGVKD.

This clonotype has just a few counts. This CDR3 is CASSGTEAGYTF. The CDR3 DNA is TGTGCCAGCAGTGGTACGGAAGCAGGCTACACCTTC. The chain carries TRBV25-1 and TRBJ1-2, with D unresolved. V was shortened by 4 bases and J by 8 bases, with 11 bases between the two germline ends. The V gene's germline CDR1 is MGHDK and CDR2 SYGVNS. The CDR3 contains 12 residues.

V and J are TRBV4-1 and TRBJ2-5; D assignment may be TRBD1 or TRBD2 (6 bases each). Trimming took 6 bases from V and 5 from J, leaving 19 bases between them. Germline-derived CDR1 and CDR2 are MGHRA and YSYEKL. This CDR3 comprises 15 residues. In DNA form, the CDR3 reads TGCGCCAGCAGTTATCCCACGGGGGCCAGGGAGACCCAGTACTTC. Its translation is CASSYPTGARETQYF.

This clonotype was observed a few times. This sequence joins TRBV7-9 and TRBJ2-5; no definite D call. The CDR3 contains 13 residues. Trimming left V 1 base short and J 14 bases short, with 17 bases between. The germline V gene encodes CDR1 SEHNR and CDR2 FQNEAQ (reference sequence). In nucleotides, the CDR3 is TGTGCCAGCAGCTTAGGTGGGGTGTCGGAGACCTACTTC. It yields the protein CASSLGGVSETYF. The variable domain in full, with the rest retrieved from reference TRBV7-9 and TRBJ2-5, is DTGVSQNPRHKITKRGQNVTFRCDPISEHNRLYWYRQTLGQGPEFLTYFQNEAQLEKSRLLSDRFSAERPKGSFSTLEIQRTEQGDSAMYLCASSLGGVSETYFGPGTRLLVL.

The table lists this clonotype with a few counts. J is TRBJ1-1 and V is TRBV23-1; D unclear. TRBV23-1 is identified as an open reading frame with a role that is uncertain. The CDR3 is 13 residues long. V was trimmed by 8 bases and J by 0 bases, leaving 10 bases between them. DNA of the CDR3: TGCGCCAGCGACGCCGCAATGAACACTGAAGCTTTCTTT. Its protein is CASDAAMNTEAFF.

CDR3 protein: CASSQWEAWGNIQYF. The CDR3 coding sequence is TGCGCCAGTTCACAGTGGGAGGCTTGGGGAAACATTCAGTACTTC. The rearrangement uses TRBV5-1 and TRBJ2-4, with D perhaps TRBD2 (6 bases). Germline lookup yields CDR1 SGHRS and CDR2 YFSETQ. The CDR3 contains 15 residues. Trimming stripped 8 bases from V and 6 bases from J, with 21 bases between.

The V call is TRBV15, the J call TRBJ2-6; a weak D match, TRBD1 (6 bases). CDR1 LNHNV and CDR2 YYDKDF come from the germline V gene (reference sequence). The CDR3 consists of 14 residues. The V end was cut by 9 bases, the J end by 0 bases, with 9 bases between. This CDR3 reads CATRGGSGANVLTF. The CDR3, as DNA: TGTGCCACGCGAGGGGGCTCTGGGGCCAACGTCCTGACTTTC.

The rearrangement links TRBV20-1 to TRBJ1-1; TRBD1 is a possible D gene (6 bases). The germline V gene has CDR1 DFQATT and CDR2 SNEGSKA (reference sequence). Trimming shortened V by 3 bases and J by 5 bases, and 16 bases separated the two germline ends. The CDR3 is made up of 14 amino acids. The CDR3 nucleotides are TGCAGTGCTAGGGGATGGGGGGCGGGAACTGAAGCTTTCTTT. As protein: CSARGWGAGTEAFF.

The table lists this clonotype with many counts. This chain joins TRBV29-1 and TRBJ1-1; D is undetermined. This CDR3 region has 12 residues. Germline CDR1 and CDR2: SQVTM and ANQGSEA. V was trimmed by 4 bases and J by 0 bases, leaving 6 bases between them. The CDR3 nucleotides read TGCAGCGTTGGGAGCATGAACACTGAAGCTTTCTTT. Translating it yields CSVGSMNTEAFF.

This clonotype was seen at least ten times. The V gene is TRBV18, the J gene TRBJ2-1; no firm D call. Germline CDR1 reads KGHSH; CDR2 reads LQKENI. Trimming stripped 5 bases from V and 0 bases from J, with 11 bases between. This CDR3 is 15 amino acids long. The CDR3 coding sequence is TGTGCCAGCTCAAACGGACCTAGCTCCTACAATGAGCAGTTCTTC. Its protein product is CASSNGPSSYNEQFF.

Judged by abundance, this clonotype is medium-sized. The rearrangement links TRBV6-5 to TRBJ2-1; 8 bases are a match to TRBD2. The CDR3 loop spans 18 amino acids. The germline V gene encodes CDR1 MNHEY and CDR2 SVGAGI. V dropped 5 bases and J dropped 0; count of bases not matched to a gene: 12. In DNA form, the CDR3 reads TGTGCCAGCAGTCTCCTAGCGGGCCAACCGAGCTCCTACAATGAGCAGTTCTTC. Its translation is CASSLLAGQPSSYNEQFF.